This T cell receptor (beta chain) was obtained from a study of beta chain features in type 1 diabetes. Study summary: Across all samples, approximately 110,000,000 sorted cells were examined. Study conclusions and caveats: Across patients, naive, central memory and Treg TCRB repertoires exhibited apparently greater similarity than was observed across healthy donors. For type 1 diabetes patients, VDJ junctions showed fewer insertions and more deletions. Shorter templates might be favored by PCR, equally in patients and controls.

Since all of the isolated RNA was reverse transcribed, expressed TCRB transcripts were what got sequenced. Only in-frame clones appear in the TCRdb table, and some are missing; sequencing was by immunoSEQ multiplex PCR. The profile shows under 300,000 clones, 8% of them singletons. This clone was seen only a few times. Its antigen is not identified. The CDR3 is 15 residues long. Germline values: CDR1 LNHDA, CDR2 SQIVND (reference sequence). Trimming shortened V by 1 base and J by 8 bases, and 17 bases separated the two germline ends. Specimen: central memory CD4+ T cells from blood. The TCR sequence derives from a woman between 18 and 29 years old in good health. The chain combines TRBV19 with TRBJ1-1; perhaps TRBD1 as D (5 bases). As DNA, the CDR3 is TGTGCCAGTAGTATAGGTCAAAAAGGGACCCCCGAAGCTTTCTTT. Its protein is CASSIGQKGTPEAFF.